Listed below are T cell receptor beta chains from one sample, sequenced in a study of yellow fever vaccine responses in identical twins. One entry per CDR3 protein, called by TCRdb with MiXCR from the RT-PCR reads. The sample yields 950 to 1,100 distinct CDR3 sequences, around 80% seen once. The material sequenced was T cells from blood (PBMCs), unsorted or a sorted subset (not recorded which), taken before or after yellow fever vaccination (not recorded which). These receptors all stem from a woman aged 18-29 years who received the yellow fever vaccine. Each CDR3 is given with its conserved first and last residue.

V,CDR3
TRBV7-8,CASSPTSGGRETQYF
TRBV7-9,CASSLQSTDTQYF
TRBV20-1,CSAPRGAFYNEQFF
TRBV18,CASSPGASGVYNEQFF
TRBV18,CASSETGTLGETQYF
TRBV7-6,CASSPLGNTGELFF
TRBV7-9,CASSRGTGALYEQYF
TRBV2,CASSAGRQETQYF
TRBV11-3,CASSLAFGTEAFF
TRBV29-1,CSVARLEGDTQYF
TRBV15,CATSRAGADGELFF
TRBV7-8,CASSLGYGPTDTQYF
TRBV2,CASSEALQGASTQYF
TRBV4-1,CASSQDGAGSVTQYF
TRBV29-1,CSVNKQWDTQYF
TRBV6-1,CASSRGTIESETQYF
TRBV11-3,CASSLGTSGSGETQYF
TRBV10-1,CASSDWDLAGNGEQFF
TRBV10-1,CASSESTVPYEQYF
TRBV13,CASSPRLAEDSYEQYF
TRBV23-1,CASSPRGSTDTQYF
TRBV12-3/TRBV12-4,CASSRGGNQPQHF
TRBV28,CPSGRLNEQFF
TRBV5-6,CASSFQNEQFF
TRBV15,CATSRDTENEKLFF
TRBV11-1,CASSLRTGVGETQYF
TRBV12-3/TRBV12-4,CASSFPLGIEAFF
TRBV3-1,CASSQEGIRGSYEQYF
TRBV4-2,CASSQESGGGITDTQYF
TRBV3-1,CASSAGTSGTDTQYF
TRBV18,CASSANGVNTEAFF
TRBV4-2,CASSQEQGDTEAFF
TRBV9,CASSSGRPTGELFF
TRBV2,CASSAIQGETQYF
TRBV13,CAAGKNYEQYF
TRBV9,CASSPWTGWLNGYTF
TRBV5-1,CASSLYSGISGNTIYF
TRBV24-1,CATTRRDRDGYTF
TRBV7-8,CASSLVLSVNQPQHF
TRBV2,CASRVPNQPQHF
TRBV2,CASSDPGEAEKLFF
TRBV7-3,CASSLTGAVYGYTF
TRBV11-3,CASKLPLGTSYNEQFF
TRBV11-3,CASSLTDRGRDTQYF
TRBV10-1,CASSELDEQFF
TRBV3-1,CASRPQGKGGMNTEPFF
TRBV11-3,CASSLVDYRTDTQYF
TRBV15,CATSRDTGMNQPQHF
TRBV5-1,CASSFGQGANTEAFF
TRBV12-3/TRBV12-4,CASSFPRVAPQTLTYEQYF
TRBV6-1,CASDTGQRGYTF